Given below is one T cell receptor beta chain in context. These data are taken from a study of blood T cell repertoires in COVID-19. The wider study: PBMCs, B-cell-depleted T cells, or T cells were the source of the cDNA or gDNA that made up the material.

In the authors' workflow: Amplification from reference gene primers served as the basis for estimated nucleated cell counts. Clones were sequenced by immunoSEQ multiplex PCR, and TCRdb holds only the in-frame ones, with some missing. Clone size and the V and J calls come from that table; the DNA yielded D and trimming. The sample includes about 48,000 clones, roughly four fifths of them seen just once. Sequencing input: peripheral blood. The sequence was collected from a middle-aged man with acute or convalescent COVID-19.

The CDR3 protein is CASSTRQRNYGYTF. The CDR3 DNA follows: TGTGCCAGCTCAACCAGACAGAGAAACTATGGCTACACCTTC. This rearrangement joins TRBV18 to TRBJ1-2; D perhaps matches TRBD1 (5 bases). Germline CDR1 KGHSH, CDR2 LQKENI. Trimming left V 5 bases short and J 2 bases short, with 12 bases between. The length of the CDR3 is 14 residues.